This paragraph covers one TCR beta chain sequence. Clones were read by immunoSEQ multiplex PCR, and TCRdb kept only the in-frame ones, dropping some. The sample shows about 36,000 clones, roughly 80% of them seen only once. This specimen comes from a study of OX40 agonist ivuxolimab in advanced cancers. Germline-derived CDR1 and CDR2 are MNHEY and SMNVEV (reference sequence). V was trimmed by 4 bases and J by 2 bases, leaving 11 bases between them. The CDR3 totals 14 residues. The clonotype originates from an adult with an advanced solid tumor such as melanoma, head and neck, liver or kidney cancer. The source material was CD4+ or CD8+ T cells sorted from blood, sampled in a trial of the OX40 agonist ivuxolimab. The rearrangement uses TRBV27 and TRBJ1-2; a possible D gene is TRBD1 (6 bases). This CDR3 is CASSSRDINYGYTF. DNA for the CDR3: TGTGCCAGCAGTTCCCGGGACATAAACTATGGCTACACCTTC.